This T cell receptor (beta chain) was profiled in a study of shared clonotypes between healthy human individuals. In this sample, this clone turned up once. Its antigen is undetermined. The donors, all of them Caucasian adults, lived in Nashville, Tennessee. Study-wide findings and caveats: Non-shared clonotypes displayed generation probabilities falling below those of clonotypes present in all four donors. Clonotype sharing levels among donors were expected to vary with sequencing depth.

The material for each subset, its genomic DNA, was split evenly across several immunoSEQ plates. TCRdb's table, derived via immunoSEQ multiplex PCR, lists solely in-frame clones and lacks some. The sample lists 550,000 to 850,000 clones, under 80% occurring once. Sequencing was performed on memory CD4+ T cells sorted from blood. Regarding subset: CD45RA-negative fraction. This clonotype was obtained from a woman in her twenties or thirties in good health.

CDR3 in DNA: TGTGCCAGCAGCGCTGGGACAGGGAATCTGAACACTGAAGCTTTCTTT. As protein: CASSAGTGNLNTEAFF. V usage is TRBV21-1 and J usage is TRBJ1-1; the DNA was not compared with TRBD1, the D call given in the table. TRBV21-1 is shown as a pseudogene. This CDR3 is built from 16 residues.